Shown below are 28 T cell receptor beta chains from a single sample sequenced in a study of CD8 T cells in ankylosing spondylitis. TCRdb used MiXCR to reprocess the 5' RACE reads, holding one entry per CDR3 protein. Counted here are 200,000 to 250,000 distinct CDR3 sequences, roughly 10% occurring once; the ten biggest clones make up less than 7.5%. Material: blood, either unsorted or a sorted T cell fraction (not recorded which). The receptors shown here come from a male donor with ankylosing spondylitis or in good health (not recorded which).

This clonotype was counted many times. This chain uses TRBV15 with TRBJ1-1; D is unclear. The V end lost 2 bases, the J end lost 1 base, and 8 bases lay between the germline ends. CDR1 and CDR2 (germline): LNHNV, YYDKDF (reference sequence). CDR3 length: 14 residues. CDR3: CATSRRGENTEAFF. CDR3 sequence (DNA): TGTGCCACCAGCAGACGGGGTGAGAACACTGAAGCTTTCTTT.

Turning to this clonotype: Being one base from a much bigger clone, this may be a read error. The chain employs TRBV20-1 and TRBJ2-1; D unresolved. The V and J ends lost 6 bases and 7 bases respectively, with 19 bases between them. CDR1 is DFQATT, CDR2 SNEGSKA, per germline (reference sequence). The CDR3 contains 14 residues. The CDR3 is CSALPVTGPNEQFF. The CDR3 DNA is TGCAGTGCCCTACCTGTGACTGGGCCAAATGAGCAGTTCTTC.

This clonotype was observed at least ten times. The chain has TRBV6-5 and TRBJ1-3; D not certain. This CDR3 is 15 amino acids long. Germline V CDR1 and CDR2: MNHEY, SVGAGI. V lost 2 bases, J lost 0 bases, and 8 bases lay in between. CDR3 amino acids: CASSYLGNSGNTIYF. The CDR3 region has the DNA TGTGCCAGCAGTTACCTGGGTAACTCTGGAAACACCATATATTTT.

Many counts were recorded for this clonotype. The chain uses TRBV12-3 or TRBV12-4 and TRBJ1-2; D not certain. The CDR3 contains 14 residues. Trimming took 3 bases from V and 1 from J, leaving 9 bases between them. The chain's CDR3 is CASSFSRLNYGYTF. In DNA, the CDR3 is TGTGCCAGCAGTTTTAGCCGTCTTAACTATGGCTACACCTTC.

Many counts were recorded for this clonotype. The chain employs TRBV5-1 and TRBJ2-1; 9 positions match TRBD1. This CDR3 spans 16 amino acids. Trimming took 0 bases from V and 8 from J; bases not matched to a gene: 9. The germline V gene has CDR1 SGHRS and CDR2 YFSETQ. The CDR3 DNA sequence: TGCGCCAGCAGCTTGGCCGTGGGACAGGGTAATTATGAGCAGTTCTTC. It specifies CASSLAVGQGNYEQFF. Looking up the rest from reference TRBV5-1 and TRBJ2-1 gives the full variable domain: KAGVTQTPRYLIKTRGQQVTLSCSPISGHRSVSWYQQTPGQGLQFLFEYFSETQRNKGNFPGRFSGRQFSNSRSEMNVSTLELGDSALYLCASSLAVGQGNYEQFFGPGTRLTVL.

This clonotype was counted at least ten times. The rearrangement uses TRBV20-1 and TRBJ2-5, with 8 bases that match TRBD2. Germline trimming cut 0 bases from V and 2 bases from J; bases unmatched to any gene: 5. Germline values: CDR1 DFQATT, CDR2 SNEGSKA (reference sequence). The length of the CDR3 is 15 residues. CDR3 nucleotide sequence: TGCAGTGCTAGAGATGCTAGCGGGCCTCAAGAGACCCAGTACTTC. Its translation is CSARDASGPQETQYF.

This clonotype was seen only a few times. The rearrangement links TRBV11-3 to TRBJ2-5; D not certain. Trimming shortened V by 0 bases and J by 1 base, and 3 bases separated the two germline ends. The germline V gene encodes CDR1 SGHNT and CDR2 YENEEA. The CDR3 loop spans 13 amino acids. Here the CDR3 DNA reads TGTGCCAGCAGCTTAGACGCCCAAGAGACCCAGTACTTC. Its protein is CASSLDAQETQYF.

This clonotype was detected many times. The gene calls are TRBV12-3 or TRBV12-4 and TRBJ2-3, with D possibly TRBD2 on 5 matching bases. The V gene lost 7 bases and the J gene lost 2 bases, with 13 bases spanning the gap. The CDR3 totals 14 residues. The CDR3 nucleotides are TGTGCCAGCAATTCTTGGCGGGCCACAGATACGCAGTATTTT. Translated: CASNSWRATDTQYF.

This clonotype has just a few counts. The J gene is TRBJ1-5, the V gene TRBV12-5; 10 bases agree with TRBD1. CDR3 length: 20 amino acids. The trim removed 4 bases at V and 2 bases at J, leaving 17 bases unmatched. CDR1 is LGHNT, CDR2 FRNRAP, per germline. The CDR3: CASGSSDRGREDICNQPQHF. The CDR3 bases are TGTGCTAGTGGTTCCTCAGACAGGGGGCGCGAGGATATTTGCAATCAGCCCCAGCATTTT.

At least ten counts were recorded for this clonotype. The V and J genes are TRBV4-1 and TRBJ2-7; no firm D call. Trimming pared 1 base from V and 2 bases from J, leaving 15 bases between. This CDR3 region has 16 residues. CDR1 MGHRA and CDR2 YSYEKL come from the germline V gene. This CDR3 reads CASSQGHPSGTYEQYF. CDR3 DNA sequence: TGCGCCAGCAGCCAAGGACACCCATCAGGTACCTACGAGCAGTACTTC.

This clonotype was counted at least ten times. V is TRBV25-1 and J is TRBJ2-1; D gene ambiguous. CDR3 size: 14 residues. The ends were cut back, 2 bases at V and 6 bases at J, with 11 bases in the middle. Per germline, CDR1 MGHDK and CDR2 SYGVNS. The CDR3 DNA reads as TGTGCCAGCAGTGAAGCGCTTCCTACCAATGAGCAGTTCTTC. This translates into CASSEALPTNEQFF.

This clonotype was picked up many times. This chain connects TRBV12-3 or TRBV12-4 to TRBJ2-1, with D possibly being TRBD2 (6 bases). The germline V and J ends were trimmed by 6 bases and 8 bases, with 14 bases remaining between them. CDR3 size: 13 residues. The chain's CDR3 is CASSPASDDEQFF. The CDR3 DNA is TGTGCCAGCAGCCCCGCTAGCGACGATGAGCAGTTCTTC.

The chain employs TRBV7-2 and TRBJ2-7; 11 nucleotides align to TRBD1. J lost 3 bases, V lost 1 base, and 8 bases had no gene match. CDR1 is SGHTA and CDR2 is FQGNSA in the germline V gene. The CDR3 has 17 residues. Here the CDR3 DNA reads TGTGCCAGCAGCTTAGAACGAGGTGGGACAGGGGGCTACGAGCAGTACTTC. Translated, it gives CASSLERGGTGGYEQYF.

This clonotype was counted many times. The chain joins TRBV12-3 or TRBV12-4 to TRBJ1-5; D is unclear. V lost 4 bases and J lost 5, with 21 bases in between. The CDR3 is made up of 17 amino acids. The DNA for the CDR3 is TGTGCCAGCAGTTGGGTGGGAGGGCAGATGGAATATCAGCCCCAGCATTTT. Protein sequence: CASSWVGGQMEYQPQHF.

The chain combines TRBV29-1 with TRBJ2-3, with D tentatively TRBD1 or TRBD2 (5 bases each). V lost 7 bases, J lost 8 bases, and 28 bases lay in between. Germline values: CDR1 SQVTM, CDR2 ANQGSEA. The CDR3 runs to 16 residues. The CDR3 spells CSAGTSRGTVGGTQYF. DNA for the CDR3: TGCAGCGCCGGTACCTCGAGGGGTACCGTGGGTGGTACGCAGTATTTT.

This clonotype was observed many times. This chain uses TRBV7-6 with TRBJ1-1; D might be TRBD1 (5 bases). Trimming stripped 5 bases from V and 4 bases from J, with 11 bases between. Germline assignment: CDR1 SGHVS and CDR2 FNYEAQ. The CDR3 spans 13 residues. CDR3 protein: CASSVWGGTEAFF. CDR3 bases: TGTGCCAGCAGCGTCTGGGGCGGCACTGAAGCTTTCTTT. The variable domain in full, completed from reference TRBV7-6 and TRBJ1-1, reads GAGVSQSPRYKVTKRGQDVALRCDPISGHVSLYWYRQALGQGPEFLTYFNYEAQQDKSGLPNDRFSAERPEGSISTLTIQRTEQRDSAMYRCASSVWGGTEAFFGQGTRLTVV.

In this sample, this clonotype turned up a few times. The V call is TRBV7-3, the J call TRBJ2-1; the match to TRBD2 covers 11 bases. Trimming took 1 base from V and 6 from J; bases not matched to a gene: 2. The CDR3 runs 15 residues. The germline V gene encodes CDR1 SGHTA and CDR2 FQGTGA. Written as DNA, the CDR3 is TGTGCCAGCAGCTTAATAGCGGGGGGGATCAATGAGCAGTTCTTC. Its translation is CASSLIAGGINEQFF.

In its sample, this clonotype was seen many times. The gene calls are TRBV29-1 and TRBJ1-5; no definite D call. Germline CDR1 is SQVTM and CDR2 is ANQGSEA. V lost 1 base, J lost 4 bases, and 11 bases lay in between. The CDR3 extends over 14 amino acids. CDR3 bases: TGCAGCGTTGAAGTATCAGGAGATAATCAGCCCCAGCATTTT. This gives the protein CSVEVSGDNQPQHF.

In this sample, this clonotype turned up many times. The chain is built from TRBV20-1 and TRBJ2-5, with TRBD2 as a possible D gene (5 bases). V dropped 3 bases and J dropped 4 bases, with 18 bases sitting between them. The CDR3 contains 15 residues. CDR1 and CDR2 (germline): DFQATT, SNEGSKA (reference sequence). CDR3 sequence reads: CSASAPRGSIETQYF. The CDR3 DNA reads as TGCAGTGCTAGTGCCCCCCGGGGTAGTATAGAGACCCAGTACTTC.

Points on this clonotype: This may be a read error: a much more frequent sequence differs by one nucleotide. The chain joins TRBV20-1 to TRBJ2-3; TRBD1 or TRBD2 may be the D gene (5 bases each). Germline values: CDR1 DFQATT, CDR2 SNEGSKA (reference sequence). This CDR3 has 13 amino acids. The germline V and J ends were trimmed by 6 bases and 6 bases, with 16 bases remaining between them. This chain's CDR3 is CSAPGASRDTQYF. DNA of the CDR3: TGCAGTGCCCCCGGGGCAAGTAGGGATACGCAGTATTTT.

In this sample, this clonotype turned up many times. V usage is TRBV9 and J usage is TRBJ2-7; weak D call: TRBD2 (5 bases). V lost 0 bases to trimming and J lost 5 bases, with 12 bases between them. The germline gives CDR1 SGDLS, CDR2 YYNGEE. The CDR3 covers 14 residues. The CDR3 coding sequence is TGTGCCAGCAGCGTAGGCCTCGCCGGGGACGAGCAGTACTTC. Amino acids: CASSVGLAGDEQYF. Using reference TRBV9 and TRBJ2-7 for the parts outside the CDR3, the full variable domain is DSGVTQTPKHLITATGQRVTLRCSPRSGDLSVYWYQQSLDQGLQFLIQYYNGEERAKGNILERFSAQQFPDLHSELNLSSLELGDSALYFCASSVGLAGDEQYFGPGTRLTVT.

Only a few counts were recorded for this clonotype. V and J are TRBV11-2 and TRBJ1-2; TRBD1 might be the D (5 bases). Trimming stripped 6 bases from V and 0 bases from J, with 14 bases between. Germline CDR1 and CDR2: SGHAT and FQNNGV. This CDR3 is built from 15 residues. The CDR3 region is CASRIPGKANYGYTF. The CDR3 DNA reads as TGTGCCAGCAGGATACCAGGGAAAGCTAACTATGGCTACACCTTC. Full variable domain (outside the CDR3, taken from reference TRBV11-2 and TRBJ1-2): EAGVAQSPRYKIIEKRQSVAFWCNPISGHATLYWYQQILGQGPKLLIQFQNNGVVDDSQLPKDRFSAERLKGVDSTLKIQPAKLEDSAVYLCASRIPGKANYGYTFGSGTRLTVV.

The J gene is TRBJ2-5, the V gene TRBV7-8; 8 bases are a match to TRBD2. Looked up from germline, CDR1 is SGHVS and CDR2 is FQNEAQ. The CDR3 totals 14 residues. Trimming took 5 bases from V and 5 from J; bases not matched to a gene: 7. The CDR3: CASSPGGAYETQYF. The DNA of the CDR3 is TGTGCCAGCAGCCCCGGGGGGGCCTATGAGACCCAGTACTTC.

This clonotype was picked up many times. The V and J genes are TRBV20-1 and TRBJ2-2, with TRBD2 matching 7 bases. V was pared by 3 bases and J by 0 bases, with 4 bases of the junction left unmatched. The CDR3 totals 15 residues. The germline gives CDR1 DFQATT, CDR2 SNEGSKA (reference sequence). The CDR3 DNA reads as TGCAGTGCTAGCAGTGGACTAGCGAACACCGGGGAGCTGTTTTTT. This encodes CSASSGLANTGELFF.

Many counts were recorded for this clonotype. The chain links TRBV6-5 to TRBJ2-5; no definite D call. Trimming shortened V by 6 bases and J by 1 base, and 6 bases separated the two germline ends. CDR3 length equals 12 residues. From germline, CDR1 is MNHEY and CDR2 SVGAGI. The DNA of the CDR3 is TGTGCCAGCAGAACGAGCCAAGAGACCCAGTACTTC. It yields the protein CASRTSQETQYF.

Many counts were recorded for this clonotype. The chain couples TRBV20-1 to TRBJ2-5, with 10 bases matching TRBD2. CDR1 and CDR2 from the germline V gene are DFQATT and SNEGSKA (reference sequence). V was pared by 6 bases and J by 2 bases, with 9 bases of the junction left unmatched. This CDR3 contains 15 residues. CDR3 bases: TGCAGTGCAGATAATAGCGGGGGGCCTCAAGAGACCCAGTACTTC. This translates into CSADNSGGPQETQYF.

The table lists this clonotype with many counts. The V gene is TRBV5-1, the J gene TRBJ2-5; TRBD2 matches 12 bases. Looked up from germline, CDR1 is SGHRS and CDR2 is YFSETQ. With V trimmed by 0 bases and J by 0 bases, 6 bases remained unmatched. The CDR3 consists of 18 residues. The CDR3 DNA is TGCGCCAGCAGCTTGGCACTAGCGGGGGGCTCGTACCAAGAGACCCAGTACTTC. It is translated as CASSLALAGGSYQETQYF.

The CDR3 DNA is TGCGCCAGCAGCTTGGTGAGTGGGGCCAACGTCCTGACTTTC. It encodes CASSLVSGANVLTF. The chain joins TRBV5-1 to TRBJ2-6; unclear D gene. The CDR3 covers 14 residues. In germline, CDR1 is SGHRS, CDR2 YFSETQ. Trimming left V 0 bases short and J 3 bases short, with 4 bases between.